Following are 32 T cell receptor beta chains from one sample sequenced in a study of T cell changes during pregnancy in multiple sclerosis. The method was immunoSEQ multiplex PCR; TCRdb's version includes in-frame clones alone and lacks a portion of them. The table lists under 85,000 clones, 90% to 95% of them singletons. Sequenced here: CD4+ T cells from peripheral blood mononuclear cells, sampled in the third trimester of pregnancy. The origin of the receptors is a female donor in good health, enrolled as a control in a pregnancy study.

The J gene is TRBJ1-4, the V gene TRBV7-2, with 10 bases lining up with TRBD1. Germline CDR1 and CDR2: SGHTA and FQGNSA. V gave up 2 bases and J gave up 7 bases; unmatched junction bases: 4. This CDR3 contains 15 residues. The CDR3, as DNA: TGTGCCAGCAGCTTACAACGGGACAGGGGTGAAAAACTGTTTTTT. It yields the protein CASSLQRDRGEKLFF.

The chain joins TRBV14 to TRBJ2-3; 7 nucleotides line up with TRBD1. Germline V gives CDR1 SGHDN, CDR2 FVKESK. V shed 2 bases and J 7 bases; nucleotides not matched to a gene: 6. The CDR3 contains 14 residues. The CDR3 region has the DNA TGTGCCAGCAGCCAAATCAGGGGGTCTAATACGCAGTATTTT. This encodes CASSQIRGSNTQYF. The full variable domain, in which reference TRBV14 and TRBJ2-3 provide the parts outside the CDR3, is EAGVTQFPSHSVIEKGQTVTLRCDPISGHDNLYWYRRVMGKEIKFLLHFVKESKQDESGMPNNRFLAERTGGTYSTLKVQPAELEDSGVYFCASSQIRGSNTQYFGPGTRLTVL.

The chain carries TRBV5-5 and TRBJ1-1, with 7 bases lining up with TRBD1. V lost 1 base and J lost 4; bases outside the gene matches: 4. The germline V gene encodes CDR1 SGHKS and CDR2 YYEKEE (reference sequence). The length of the CDR3 is 14 residues. Here the CDR3 DNA reads TGTGCCAGCAGCTTGCAGGGGGTCGGCACTGAAGCTTTCTTT. This sequence encodes CASSLQGVGTEAFF.

The chain joins TRBV4-1 to TRBJ1-1, with TRBD1 identical over 9 bases. Germline V gene sequence: CDR1 MGHRA, CDR2 YSYEKL. The CDR3 is 14 residues long. V lost 2 bases, J lost 5 bases, and 3 bases stayed unmatched. The DNA for the CDR3 is TGCGCCAGCAGCCAAAGGGACAGGGAGACTGAAGCTTTCTTT. It codes for CASSQRDRETEAFF.

The chain uses TRBV5-6 and TRBJ1-2; perhaps TRBD1 as D (6 bases). V was cut by 3 bases and J by 1 base, with 16 bases left in between. Germline CDR1 reads SGHDT; CDR2 reads YYEEEE. The CDR3 loop spans 16 amino acids. CDR3 nucleotide sequence: TGTGCCAGCAGCTCGGGAATGCAGGGGAATAACTATGGCTACACCTTC. Its protein is CASSSGMQGNNYGYTF.

This clone was detected only a few times. The chain uses TRBV4-3 and TRBJ1-2; 8 bases match TRBD1. Per germline, CDR1 LGHNA and CDR2 YSLEER. The CDR3 runs to 14 residues. The J segment lost 8 bases and the V segment lost 0 bases, leaving 5 bases of the junction unmatched. The CDR3 sequence: CASSQEQGDRGYTF. The CDR3 nucleotides are TGCGCCAGCAGCCAAGAACAGGGGGATAGGGGCTACACCTTC.

The genes are TRBV6-1 and TRBJ2-4, with 15 bases that match TRBD2. Unmatched junction bases numbered 5, after V lost 4 bases and J lost 1 base. CDR1 MNHNS and CDR2 SASEGT come from the germline V gene. The CDR3 covers 18 residues. Written as DNA, the CDR3 is TGTGCCAGCAGTGGGCCCGGGACTAGCGGGGGGGCCAAAAACATTCAGTACTTC. Translated, it gives CASSGPGTSGGAKNIQYF.

This chain uses TRBV27 with TRBJ2-1, with 15 bases aligning to TRBD2. The trim removed 3 bases at V and 4 bases at J, leaving 7 bases unmatched. Per the germline V gene, CDR1 is MNHEY and CDR2 is SMNVEV (reference sequence). The CDR3 contains 18 residues. The CDR3 coding sequence is TGTGCCAGCAGTTTGTACAGGACTAGCGGGGGGGGATACAATGAGCAGTTCTTC. Its protein product is CASSLYRTSGGGYNEQFF.

The chain carries TRBV7-9 and TRBJ1-6; D not certain. V dropped 5 bases and J dropped 7 bases, with 15 bases sitting between them. CDR1 is SEHNR and CDR2 is FQNEAQ in the germline V gene (reference sequence). There are 15 residues in the CDR3. Here the CDR3 reads CASSPGPEQNSPLHF. CDR3 nucleotides: TGTGCCAGCAGCCCTGGGCCGGAACAAAATTCACCCCTCCACTTT.

This clone showed up just a few times. The CDR3, as DNA: TGTGCCAGTAGTCTAGGGACAGGTGCTTTCTTT. It encodes CASSLGTGAFF. The rearrangement uses TRBV19 and TRBJ1-1, with TRBD1 identical over 8 bases. J lost 11 bases, V lost 5 bases, and 4 bases had no gene match. Germline V gives CDR1 LNHDA, CDR2 SQIVND (reference sequence). The CDR3 totals 11 residues.

This chain connects TRBV5-1 to TRBJ2-1; D remains ambiguous. Deletions cut 4 bases from V and 0 bases from J, with 14 bases between. Germline V lookup: CDR1 SGHRS, CDR2 YFSETQ. This CDR3 spans 16 amino acids. The CDR3 region has the DNA TGCGCCAGCAGCCTTGAGGAGTCGAACTCCTACAATGAGCAGTTCTTC. It encodes CASSLEESNSYNEQFF.

This chain connects TRBV7-2 to TRBJ2-7, with 8 positions matching TRBD1. Trimming removed 5 bases from V and 3 bases from J; junction bases left unmatched: 6. Germline V gene lookup returns CDR1 SGHTA and CDR2 FQGNSA. The CDR3 has 14 residues. CDR3: CASSTGQGGYEQYF. The CDR3 DNA reads as TGTGCCAGCAGCACAGGACAGGGAGGCTACGAGCAGTACTTC.

The chain uses TRBV7-8 and TRBJ1-3; D possibly corresponds to TRBD1 (6 bases). Germline V lookup: CDR1 SGHVS, CDR2 FQNEAQ. CDR3 size: 15 residues. Deletions cut 3 bases from V and 4 bases from J, with 13 bases between. The CDR3 DNA follows: TGTGCCAGCAGCTTGGGGCCCACAGGGGGAAACACCATATATTTT. Its translation is CASSLGPTGGNTIYF.

The J gene is TRBJ2-7, the V gene TRBV2; 9 nucleotides agree with TRBD1. Per germline, CDR1 SNHLY and CDR2 FYNNEI. With V trimmed by 6 bases and J by 7 bases, 13 bases remained unmatched. The CDR3 is 15 residues long. CDR3 protein: CASRKRTGVVFEQYF. CDR3 in DNA: TGTGCCAGCAGGAAGAGGACAGGGGTCGTCTTTGAGCAGTACTTC.

This sequence joins TRBV14 and TRBJ2-1; a weak D match, TRBD1 (6 bases). The V end was cut by 9 bases, the J end by 4 bases, with 19 bases between. Germline V gene lookup returns CDR1 SGHDN and CDR2 FVKESK. CDR3 length equals 15 residues. This CDR3 reads CASTKQGAGYNEQFF. The CDR3 DNA is TGTGCCAGTACCAAACAGGGTGCAGGATACAATGAGCAGTTCTTC.

The chain uses TRBV5-1 and TRBJ2-2; 7 nucleotides line up with TRBD1. Looked up from germline, CDR1 is SGHRS and CDR2 is YFSETQ. The CDR3 sequence is 17 residues long. Trimming removed 0 bases from V and 1 base from J; junction bases left unmatched: 6. The CDR3 protein is CASSLEHRGWNTGELFF. CDR3 DNA: TGCGCCAGCAGCTTGGAACACAGGGGTTGGAACACCGGGGAGCTGTTTTTT.

The chain couples TRBV30 to TRBJ1-2; TRBD1 matches at 9 bases. The CDR3 length is 14 residues. Trimming cost V 2 bases and J 7 bases; bases outside gene matches: 8. Germline V gives CDR1 GTSNPN, CDR2 SVGIG (reference sequence). CDR3: CAWSRLQGAGGYTF. CDR3 coding DNA: TGTGCCTGGAGTCGGCTACAGGGGGCTGGTGGCTACACCTTC.

This clone was recorded once. The chain couples TRBV6-6 to TRBJ1-2; 7 bases are shared with TRBD1. The V segment lost 6 bases and the J segment 0 bases; nucleotides outside the gene matches: 4. The germline V gene encodes CDR1 MNHNY and CDR2 SVGAGI (reference sequence). CDR3 length: 14 residues. CDR3 sequence reads: CASSLGQTNYGYTF. CDR3 DNA sequence: TGTGCCAGCAGCTTGGGACAGACTAACTATGGCTACACCTTC.

This chain connects TRBV5-6 to TRBJ2-1, with D possibly being TRBD2 (6 bases). V was shortened by 6 bases and J by 4 bases, with 20 bases between the two germline ends. Germline loops: CDR1 SGHDT, CDR2 YYEEEE. This CDR3 is 16 amino acids long. The CDR3 DNA follows: TGTGCCAGCACCTCCTCCGGCGGGGAGAAGTACAATGAGCAGTTCTTC. This encodes CASTSSGGEKYNEQFF.

The V and J genes are TRBV30 and TRBJ2-3, with 7 positions matching TRBD1. The junction had 8 bases not matched to a gene; V was cut back by 3 bases and J by 2 bases. CDR3 length: 15 amino acids. Germline CDR1 and CDR2: GTSNPN and SVGIG (reference sequence). This CDR3 is CAWSTRGFNTDTQYF. For the CDR3, the DNA is TGTGCCTGGAGCACCAGGGGGTTTAACACAGATACGCAGTATTTT.

The V and J genes are TRBV10-3 and TRBJ2-3; 7 positions match TRBD1. The germline V gene has CDR1 ENHRY and CDR2 SYGVKD. The length of the CDR3 is 15 residues. The trim removed 10 bases at V and 3 bases at J, leaving 13 bases unmatched. The DNA of the CDR3 is TGTGCCAGCCTCGGGACAGCAAGTATAACAGATACGCAGTATTTT. It translates to CASLGTASITDTQYF.

This chain links TRBV4-3 with TRBJ1-2, with TRBD1 matching over 11 bases. Germline V gives CDR1 LGHNA, CDR2 YSLEER. V lost 3 bases and J lost 4; bases outside the gene matches: 10. There are 17 residues in the CDR3. The CDR3 loop is CASSHSSGTGGLYGYTF. The CDR3 DNA follows: TGCGCCAGCAGCCATTCATCCGGGACAGGGGGTCTCTATGGCTACACCTTC.

J is TRBJ2-2 and V is TRBV5-1, with a weak D call TRBD1 (6 bases). V was cut by 3 bases and J by 1 base, with 10 bases left in between. CDR3 length: 15 residues. Germline values: CDR1 SGHRS, CDR2 YFSETQ. For the CDR3, the DNA is TGCGCCAGCAGCTCGGACAGTTGGAACACCGGGGAGCTGTTTTTT. It codes for CASSSDSWNTGELFF.

V usage is TRBV30 and J usage is TRBJ2-7; 9 nucleotides line up with TRBD1. CDR3 length: 11 residues. Germline assignment: CDR1 GTSNPN and CDR2 SVGIG (reference sequence). Trimming removed 3 bases from V and 12 bases from J; junction bases left unmatched: 6. The CDR3 is CAWSPGTGLYF. Written as DNA, the CDR3 is TGTGCCTGGAGCCCCGGGACAGGGCTGTACTTC. The whole variable domain, filled in from reference TRBV30 and TRBJ2-7, reads SQTIHQWPATLVQPVGSPLSLECTVEGTSNPNLYWYRQAAGRGLQLLFYSVGIGQISSEVPQNLSASRPQDRQFILSSKKLLLSDSGFYLCAWSPGTGLYFGPGTRLTVT.

The chain has TRBV19 and TRBJ1-1; a weak D match, TRBD1 (5 bases). The CDR3 is 12 amino acids. Germline CDR1 reads LNHDA; CDR2 reads SQIVND (reference sequence). V was shortened by 8 bases and J by 5 bases, with 12 bases between the two germline ends. This CDR3 reads CASRGTATEAFF. The CDR3 DNA reads TGTGCCAGTCGGGGGACGGCTACTGAAGCTTTCTTT.

The gene calls are TRBV7-2 and TRBJ1-2; D remains unclear. This CDR3 has 15 amino acids. Deletions cut 3 bases from V and 6 bases from J, with 17 bases between. The germline V gene has CDR1 SGHTA and CDR2 FQGNSA. CDR3 bases: TGTGCCAGCAGCTTTGGTCCAGGTGAAGCCGATGGCTACACCTTC. As protein: CASSFGPGEADGYTF.

In regard to this clone: Different DNA sequences within this sample yield the same CDR3. The rearrangement links TRBV18 to TRBJ1-3; TRBD1 matches 7 bases. J was trimmed by 2 bases and V by 3 bases; bases with no gene match: 1. The CDR3 extends over 14 amino acids. Germline V CDR1 and CDR2: KGHSH, LQKENI. The CDR3 coding sequence is TGTGCCAGCTCACCGGGGACAGCTGGAAACACCATATATTTT. It translates to CASSPGTAGNTIYF.

The chain couples TRBV11-3 to TRBJ2-2, with TRBD1 as a possible D gene (6 bases). The CDR3 runs 15 residues. V was trimmed by 5 bases and J by 6 bases, leaving 16 bases between them. Germline CDR1 is SGHNT and CDR2 is YENEEA. The CDR3 protein is CASSPAGTRAGELFF. In DNA form, the CDR3 reads TGTGCCAGCAGCCCCGCCGGGACACGGGCCGGGGAGCTGTTTTTT.

The V gene is TRBV2, the J gene TRBJ2-2; D might be TRBD2 (5 bases). The CDR3 consists of 15 residues. Germline V gene sequence: CDR1 SNHLY, CDR2 FYNNEI. V gave up 6 bases and J gave up 2 bases, with 13 bases separating them. CDR3 loop: CASSRDRLNTGELFF. The DNA of the CDR3 is TGTGCCAGCAGCCGAGATCGACTAAACACCGGGGAGCTGTTTTTT.

This chain uses TRBV7-2 with TRBJ2-7, with 8 bases fitting TRBD2. V lost 3 bases and J lost 3; bases outside the gene matches: 4. CDR3 length equals 14 residues. Germline-derived CDR1 and CDR2 are SGHTA and FQGNSA. In nucleotides, the CDR3 is TGTGCCAGCAGCTTCACGGGGGGGGACTACGAGCAGTACTTC. Translating it yields CASSFTGGDYEQYF.

The genes are TRBV6-6 and TRBJ1-6; perhaps TRBD1 as D (6 bases). V was pared by 11 bases and J by 6 bases, with 14 bases between. Per the germline V gene, CDR1 is MNHNY and CDR2 is SVGAGI (reference sequence). The CDR3 contains 13 residues. The CDR3: CASNGGPNSPLHF. Written as DNA, the CDR3 is TGTGCCTCCAATGGGGGCCCTAATTCACCCCTCCACTTT.

This chain connects TRBV2 to TRBJ1-1; D call uncertain. Trimming shortened V by 8 bases and J by 8 bases, and 24 bases separated the two germline ends. Germline lookup yields CDR1 SNHLY and CDR2 FYNNEI. CDR3 size: 15 residues. CDR3 protein: CASSPLPAGIKEAFF. CDR3 DNA: TGTGCCAGCTCCCCTTTGCCGGCCGGGATAAAGGAAGCTTTCTTT. Full variable domain (remainder filled in from reference TRBV2 and TRBJ1-1): EPEVTQTPSHQVTQMGQEVILRCVPISNHLYFYWYRQILGQKVEFLVSFYNNEISEKSEIFDDQFSVERPDGSNFTLKIRSTKLEDSAMYFCASSPLPAGIKEAFFGQGTRLTVV.